The 20 T cell receptor beta chains given below trace back to one sample, sequenced in a study of T-cell reconstitution after alpha-beta-depleted transplantation in children. Construction of the TCRbeta library involved unique molecular identifiers. TCRdb re-derived calls from the PCR reads in MiXCR, one entry per CDR3 protein. The sample lists about 830,000 distinct CDR3 sequences; about 15% were seen once. The starting material was PBMCs, mostly from graft donor cells, obtained 360 days after TCRalphabeta/CD19-depleted stem cell transplant. Receptors were obtained from a male patient younger than 18 who had a stem cell transplant for acute lymphoblastic leukemia, so the T cells may come from the graft donor.

This clonotype was detected a few times. J is TRBJ1-5 and V is TRBV7-2; D remains unclear. The CDR3 has 14 residues. CDR1 and CDR2 from the germline V gene are SGHTA and FQGNSA. V lost 2 bases to trimming and J lost 5 bases, with 10 bases between them. The CDR3 nucleotides read TGTGCCAGCAGCTTAAGGACGTCAGATCAGCCCCAGCATTTT. It encodes CASSLRTSDQPQHF.

This clonotype came up a few times. CDR3 loop: CAISDPTGRQPQHF. The CDR3, as DNA: TGTGCCATCAGTGACCCGACTGGGAGGCAGCCCCAGCATTTT. J is TRBJ1-5 and V is TRBV10-3, with D unclear. CDR1 is ENHRY and CDR2 is SYGVKD in the germline V gene. This CDR3 has 14 residues. Trimming cost V 3 bases and J 7 bases, with 13 bases left between them.

J is TRBJ2-7 and V is TRBV4-1; 7 nucleotides line up with TRBD1. V was clipped by 0 bases and J by 1 base; unmatched bases: 9. The CDR3 is 17 amino acids. Germline CDR1 is MGHRA and CDR2 is YSYEKL. CDR3 sequence (DNA): TGCGCCAGCAGCCAAGAAGGTAGGGGGCTAGCTTCCTACGAGCAGTACTTC. Its translation: CASSQEGRGLASYEQYF.

This clonotype appeared a few times. CDR3 region: CASSHSAIGASNEKLFF. The CDR3 DNA sequence: TGTGCCAGCAGCCATTCCGCTATAGGGGCTAGTAATGAAAAACTGTTTTTT. V gene TRBV3-1 combines with J gene TRBJ1-4; TRBD1 is a possible D gene (5 bases). V lost 3 bases, J lost 4 bases, and 18 bases lay in between. There are 17 residues in the CDR3. The germline CDR1 and CDR2 sequences are LGHDT and YNNKEL (reference sequence).

This clonotype came up a few times. The rearrangement links TRBV12-5 to TRBJ1-1; D gene uncertain. The germline V gene encodes CDR1 LGHNT and CDR2 FRNRAP. The CDR3 covers 14 residues. V was trimmed by 3 bases and J by 1 base, leaving 9 bases between them. The chain's CDR3 is CASGFGYRNTEAFF. The CDR3 region has the DNA TGTGCTAGTGGTTTCGGTTATCGGAACACTGAAGCTTTCTTT. Combining the CDR3 with reference TRBV12-5 and TRBJ1-1 gives the whole variable domain DARVTQTPRHKVTEMGQEVTMRCQPILGHNTVFWYRQTMMQGLELLAYFRNRAPLDDSGMPKDRFSAEMPDATLATLKIQPSEPRDSAVYFCASGFGYRNTEAFFGQGTRLTVV.

This clonotype was seen at least ten times. This sequence joins TRBV10-3 and TRBJ2-5, with no clear D. The V gene's germline CDR1 is ENHRY and CDR2 SYGVKD. CDR3 length: 13 amino acids. Deletions cut 4 bases from V and 5 bases from J, with 11 bases between. CDR3 residues: CAISGGEWETQYF. CDR3 sequence (DNA): TGTGCCATCAGTGGTGGTGAATGGGAGACCCAGTACTTC.

This clonotype appeared a few times. CDR3 region: CASSYSKVLKEQFF. As DNA, the CDR3 is TGTGCCAGCAGTTACTCGAAGGTCCTCAAGGAGCAGTTCTTC. The rearrangement uses TRBV6-5 and TRBJ2-1; D not resolved. Trimming pared 0 bases from V and 10 bases from J, leaving 13 bases between. The CDR3 totals 14 residues. Germline loops: CDR1 MNHEY, CDR2 SVGAGI.

This clonotype was picked up many times. The genes are TRBV6-5 and TRBJ2-3; 9 nucleotides align to TRBD2. Germline trimming cut 8 bases from V and 3 bases from J; bases unmatched to any gene: 12. The germline gives CDR1 MNHEY, CDR2 SVGAGI. This CDR3 has 16 amino acids. The CDR3 region is CASRRWEREVTDTQYF. The DNA of the CDR3 is TGTGCCAGCCGAAGGTGGGAGCGGGAGGTTACAGATACGCAGTATTTT.

There are a few counts of this clonotype. This rearrangement joins TRBV4-1 to TRBJ1-2, with TRBD1 matching over 12 bases. The germline CDR1 and CDR2 sequences are MGHRA and YSYEKL. Losses at the gene ends were 7 bases for V and 4 bases for J; bases not matched to a gene: 16. The CDR3 is made up of 18 amino acids. CDR3 in amino acids: CASTSTGTGGNLGYGYTF. The CDR3 DNA sequence: TGCGCCAGCACGTCTACCGGGACAGGGGGCAATCTCGGCTATGGCTACACCTTC.

The V call is TRBV5-1, the J call TRBJ2-1; 13 bases are a match to TRBD2. In germline, CDR1 is SGHRS, CDR2 YFSETQ. This CDR3 is built from 18 residues. Losses at the gene ends were 3 bases for V and 4 bases for J; bases not matched to a gene: 10. The DNA for the CDR3 is TGCGCCAGCAGCTCAAGACTAGCGGGAGGCTATTCGTACAATGAGCAGTTCTTC. Encoded protein: CASSSRLAGGYSYNEQFF.

This clonotype was detected ten times or more. This sequence joins TRBV12-3 or TRBV12-4 and TRBJ2-1; D gene ambiguous. This CDR3 is built from 14 residues. Trimming shortened V by 1 base and J by 4 bases, and 8 bases separated the two germline ends. CDR3 amino acids: CASSLGSRYNEQFF. CDR3 in DNA: TGTGCCAGCAGTTTAGGGTCTAGGTACAATGAGCAGTTCTTC.

This clonotype was seen only a few times. The genes are TRBV7-2 and TRBJ2-7; 9 positions match TRBD2. Germline CDR1 SGHTA, CDR2 FQGNSA. V dropped 1 base and J dropped 3; count of bases not matched to a gene: 4. This CDR3 contains 15 residues. CDR3 nucleotides: TGTGCCAGCAGCTTAGGTAGCGGGAGTCACTACGAGCAGTACTTC. It specifies CASSLGSGSHYEQYF.

This clonotype appeared many times. This chain uses TRBV25-1 with TRBJ2-3; D unresolved. Per the germline V gene, CDR1 is MGHDK and CDR2 is SYGVNS. V was clipped by 3 bases and J by 1 base, with 8 bases between them. The CDR3 consists of 14 residues. CDR3: CASSEKMGTDTQYF. In nucleotides, the CDR3 is TGTGCCAGCAGTGAGAAGATGGGCACAGATACGCAGTATTTT. Based on the CDR3 plus reference TRBV25-1 and TRBJ2-3, the full variable domain is EADIYQTPRYLVIGTGKKITLECSQTMGHDKMYWYQQDPGMELHLIHYSYGVNSTEKGDLSSESTVSRIRTEHFPLTLESARPSHTSQYLCASSEKMGTDTQYFGPGTRLTVL.

This clonotype has more than one count but fewer than ten. The chain has TRBV5-1 and TRBJ2-1; D gene ambiguous. CDR3 length: 15 residues. Per the germline V gene, CDR1 is SGHRS and CDR2 is YFSETQ. The V gene lost 4 bases and the J gene lost 2 bases, with 13 bases spanning the gap. CDR3 sequence reads: CASSPLTATYNEQFF. In DNA form, the CDR3 reads TGCGCCAGCAGCCCCCTCACGGCTACCTACAATGAGCAGTTCTTC. Filled out from reference TRBV5-1 and TRBJ2-1, the complete variable domain reads KAGVTQTPRYLIKTRGQQVTLSCSPISGHRSVSWYQQTPGQGLQFLFEYFSETQRNKGNFPGRFSGRQFSNSRSEMNVSTLELGDSALYLCASSPLTATYNEQFFGPGTRLTVL.

This clonotype was found once. The rearrangement joins TRBV7-9 to TRBJ2-1, with 8 bases matching TRBD2. CDR1 is SEHNR and CDR2 is FQNEAQ in the germline V gene (reference sequence). V shed 6 bases and J 12 bases; nucleotides not matched to a gene: 16. This CDR3 has 15 residues. CDR3 residues: CASSLSGTRGLAQFF. For the CDR3, the DNA is TGTGCCAGCAGTCTCTCTGGGACTAGGGGTTTGGCGCAGTTCTTC.

This clonotype appeared a few times. The chain has TRBV7-3 and TRBJ2-2; TRBD2 is a possible D gene (6 bases). Germline CDR1 is SGHTA and CDR2 is FQGTGA. The CDR3 is made up of 16 amino acids. V lost 2 bases to trimming and J lost 1 base, with 11 bases between them. The CDR3 nucleotides are TGTGCCAGCAGCTTATTAGGTAGCGGGAACACCGGGGAGCTGTTTTTT. This gives the protein CASSLLGSGNTGELFF. Supplemented by reference TRBV7-3 and TRBJ2-2, the full variable domain reads GAGVSQTPSNKVTEKGKYVELRCDPISGHTALYWYRQSLGQGPEFLIYFQGTGAADDSGLPNDRFFAVRPEGSVSTLKIQRTERGDSAVYLCASSLLGSGNTGELFFGEGSRLTVL.

Many counts were recorded for this clonotype. DNA of the CDR3: TGTGCCAGCAGCTTACTGAAAGTACAAGAGACCCAGTACTTC. Its translation is CASSLLKVQETQYF. The V and J genes are TRBV7-9 and TRBJ2-5; D uncertain. The CDR3 totals 14 residues. Per germline, CDR1 SEHNR and CDR2 FQNEAQ (reference sequence). Trimming stripped 2 bases from V and 2 bases from J, with 9 bases between.

This clonotype was recorded a few times. The J gene is TRBJ2-7, the V gene TRBV30; D is possibly TRBD1 or TRBD2 (6 bases each). This CDR3 is 14 amino acids long. Germline V lookup: CDR1 GTSNPN, CDR2 SVGIG (reference sequence). Trimming removed 0 bases at V and 5 bases at J, with 14 bases between. The CDR3 here is CAWSVGGSKHEQYF. Here the CDR3 DNA reads TGTGCCTGGAGTGTAGGGGGGAGTAAGCACGAGCAGTACTTC.

This chain connects TRBV12-3 or TRBV12-4 to TRBJ1-3; D is ambiguous. V lost 2 bases to trimming and J lost 0 bases, with 11 bases between them. The CDR3 runs 16 residues. The CDR3 sequence is CASSLRVRSSGNTIYF. DNA for the CDR3: TGTGCCAGCAGTTTACGGGTCCGCAGCTCTGGAAACACCATATATTTT.

This clonotype occurred a few times. This chain uses TRBV12-3 or TRBV12-4 with TRBJ1-2; D gene unclear. The V and J ends lost 3 bases and 2 bases respectively, with 10 bases between them. This CDR3 spans 14 amino acids. For the CDR3, the DNA is TGTGCCAGCAGTTTTGGTAGGCGGAACTATGGCTACACCTTC. Its protein is CASSFGRRNYGYTF.